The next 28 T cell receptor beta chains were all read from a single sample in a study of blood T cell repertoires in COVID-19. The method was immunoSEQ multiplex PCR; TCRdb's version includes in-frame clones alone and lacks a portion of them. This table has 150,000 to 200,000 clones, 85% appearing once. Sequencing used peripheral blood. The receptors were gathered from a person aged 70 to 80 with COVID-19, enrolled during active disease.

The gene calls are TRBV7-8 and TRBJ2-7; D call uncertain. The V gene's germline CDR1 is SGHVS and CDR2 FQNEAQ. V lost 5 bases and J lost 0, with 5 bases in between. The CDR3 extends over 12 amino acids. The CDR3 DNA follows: TGTGCCAGCAGCCCGAGCTCCTACGAGCAGTACTTC. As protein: CASSPSSYEQYF.

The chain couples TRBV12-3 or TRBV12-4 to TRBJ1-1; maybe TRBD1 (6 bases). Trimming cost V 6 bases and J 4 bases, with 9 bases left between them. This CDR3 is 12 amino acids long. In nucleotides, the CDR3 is TGTGCCAGCAGCCCAGGGGCCACTGAAGCTTTCTTT. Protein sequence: CASSPGATEAFF.

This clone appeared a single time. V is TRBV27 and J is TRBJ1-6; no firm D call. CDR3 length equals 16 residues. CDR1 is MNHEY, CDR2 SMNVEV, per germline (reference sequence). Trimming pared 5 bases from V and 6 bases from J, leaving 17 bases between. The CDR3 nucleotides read TGTGCCAGCAGTCCCCGGTGGGGAGGAGGTAATTCACCCCTCCACTTT. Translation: CASSPRWGGGNSPLHF.

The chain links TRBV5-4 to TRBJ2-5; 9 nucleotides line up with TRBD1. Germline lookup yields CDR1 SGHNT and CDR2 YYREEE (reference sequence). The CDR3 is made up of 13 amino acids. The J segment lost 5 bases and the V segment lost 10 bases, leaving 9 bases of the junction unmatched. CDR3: CASKQGAGETQYF. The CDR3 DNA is TGTGCCTCGAAACAGGGGGCAGGGGAGACCCAGTACTTC.

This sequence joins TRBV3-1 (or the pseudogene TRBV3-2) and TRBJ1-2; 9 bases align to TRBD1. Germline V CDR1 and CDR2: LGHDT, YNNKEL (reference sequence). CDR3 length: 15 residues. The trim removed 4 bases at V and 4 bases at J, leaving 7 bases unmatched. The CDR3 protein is CASSPTQGAGYGYTF. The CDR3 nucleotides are TGTGCCAGCAGCCCAACACAGGGGGCAGGCTATGGCTACACCTTC.

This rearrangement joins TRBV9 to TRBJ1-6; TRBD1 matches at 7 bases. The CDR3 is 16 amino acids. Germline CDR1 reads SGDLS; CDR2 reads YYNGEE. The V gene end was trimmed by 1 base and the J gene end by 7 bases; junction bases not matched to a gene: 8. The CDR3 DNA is TGTGCCAGCAGCGTATCCCCAGGGGGTGGGAATTCACCCCTCCACTTT. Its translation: CASSVSPGGGNSPLHF.

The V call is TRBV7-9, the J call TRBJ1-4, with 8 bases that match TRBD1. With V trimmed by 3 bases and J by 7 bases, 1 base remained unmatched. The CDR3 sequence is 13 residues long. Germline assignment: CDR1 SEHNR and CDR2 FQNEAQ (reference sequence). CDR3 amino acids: CASSFDRGEKLFF. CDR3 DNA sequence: TGTGCCAGCAGCTTTGACAGGGGTGAAAAACTGTTTTTT.

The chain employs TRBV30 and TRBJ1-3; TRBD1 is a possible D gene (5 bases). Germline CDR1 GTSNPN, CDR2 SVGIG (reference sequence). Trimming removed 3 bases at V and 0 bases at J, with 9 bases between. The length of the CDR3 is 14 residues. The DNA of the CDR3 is TGTGCCTGGAGGTCTGACAGCTCTGGAAACACCATATATTTT. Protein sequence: CAWRSDSSGNTIYF.

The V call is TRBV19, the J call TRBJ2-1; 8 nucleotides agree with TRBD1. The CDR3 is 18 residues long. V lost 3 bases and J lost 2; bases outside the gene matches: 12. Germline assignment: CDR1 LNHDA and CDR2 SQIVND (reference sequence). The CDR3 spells CASSIFPGGLGTYNEQFF. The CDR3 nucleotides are TGTGCCAGTAGTATCTTTCCAGGGGGCCTGGGGACCTACAATGAGCAGTTCTTC.

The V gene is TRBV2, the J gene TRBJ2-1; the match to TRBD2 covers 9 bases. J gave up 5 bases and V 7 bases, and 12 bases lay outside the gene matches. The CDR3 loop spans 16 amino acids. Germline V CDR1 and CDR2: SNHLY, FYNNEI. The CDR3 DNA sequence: TGTGCCAGCACCAAGAACCGGCTAGCGGGAAACAATGAGCAGTTCTTC. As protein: CASTKNRLAGNNEQFF.

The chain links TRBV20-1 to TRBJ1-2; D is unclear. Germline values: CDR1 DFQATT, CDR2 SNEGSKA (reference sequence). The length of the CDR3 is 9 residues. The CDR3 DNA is TGCAGCTTAAACTATGGCTACACCTTC. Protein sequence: CSLNYGYTF.

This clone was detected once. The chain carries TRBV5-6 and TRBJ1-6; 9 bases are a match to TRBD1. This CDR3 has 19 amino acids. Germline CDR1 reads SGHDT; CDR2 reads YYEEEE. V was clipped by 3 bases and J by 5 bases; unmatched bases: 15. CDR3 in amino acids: CASSSHRGRSQPHNSPLHF. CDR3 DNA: TGTGCCAGCAGCTCCCACAGGGGGCGTTCGCAGCCGCATAATTCACCCCTCCACTTT.

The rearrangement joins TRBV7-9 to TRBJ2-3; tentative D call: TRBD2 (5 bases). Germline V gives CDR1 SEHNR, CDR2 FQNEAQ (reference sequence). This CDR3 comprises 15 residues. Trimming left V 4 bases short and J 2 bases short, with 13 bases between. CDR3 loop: CASSSGFYDTDTQYF. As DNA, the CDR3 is TGTGCCAGCAGCTCGGGGTTTTATGACACAGATACGCAGTATTTT.

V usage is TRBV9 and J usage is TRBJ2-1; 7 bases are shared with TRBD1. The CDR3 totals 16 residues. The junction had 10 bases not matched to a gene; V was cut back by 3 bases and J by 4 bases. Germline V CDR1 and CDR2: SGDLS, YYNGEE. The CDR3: CASSASGTVDYNEQFF. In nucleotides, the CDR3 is TGTGCCAGCAGCGCCTCCGGGACAGTTGATTACAATGAGCAGTTCTTC.

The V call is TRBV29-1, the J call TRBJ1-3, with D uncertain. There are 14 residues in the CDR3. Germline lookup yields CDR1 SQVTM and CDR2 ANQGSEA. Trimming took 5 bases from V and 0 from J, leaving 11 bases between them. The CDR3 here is CSVLVSDSGNTIYF. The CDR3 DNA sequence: TGCAGCGTTTTAGTAAGTGACTCTGGAAACACCATATATTTT.

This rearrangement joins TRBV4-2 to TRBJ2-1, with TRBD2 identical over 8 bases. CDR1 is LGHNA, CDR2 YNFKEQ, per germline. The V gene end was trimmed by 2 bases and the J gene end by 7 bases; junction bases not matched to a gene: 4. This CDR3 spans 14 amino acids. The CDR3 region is CASSQKTSGNEQFF. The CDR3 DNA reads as TGTGCCAGCAGCCAAAAAACTAGCGGTAATGAGCAGTTCTTC.

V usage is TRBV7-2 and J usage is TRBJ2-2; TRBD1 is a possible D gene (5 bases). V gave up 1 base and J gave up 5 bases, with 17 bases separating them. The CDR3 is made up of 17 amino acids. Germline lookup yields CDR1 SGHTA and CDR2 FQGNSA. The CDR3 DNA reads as TGTGCCAGCAGCTTAGATAATTGGCCAGGGTTGACCGGGGAGCTGTTTTTT. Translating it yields CASSLDNWPGLTGELFF.

In DNA, the CDR3 is TGCGCCAGCGCGAGTGGGGGCGACTATGGCTACACCTTC. This codes for CASASGGDYGYTF. The rearrangement links TRBV5-1 to TRBJ1-2; TRBD1 is a possible D gene (6 bases). This CDR3 is 13 amino acids long. Looked up from germline, CDR1 is SGHRS and CDR2 is YFSETQ. Trimming left V 7 bases short and J 3 bases short, with 13 bases between.

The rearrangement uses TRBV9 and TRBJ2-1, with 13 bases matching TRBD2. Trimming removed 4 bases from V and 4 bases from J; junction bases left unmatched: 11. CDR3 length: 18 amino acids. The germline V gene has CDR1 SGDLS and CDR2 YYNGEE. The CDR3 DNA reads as TGTGCCAGCAGCCCTACTAGCGGGGGGGCCTCTGGGTACAATGAGCAGTTCTTC. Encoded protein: CASSPTSGGASGYNEQFF. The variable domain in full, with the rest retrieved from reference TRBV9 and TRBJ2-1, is DSGVTQTPKHLITATGQRVTLRCSPRSGDLSVYWYQQSLDQGLQFLIQYYNGEERAKGNILERFSAQQFPDLHSELNLSSLELGDSALYFCASSPTSGGASGYNEQFFGPGTRLTVL.

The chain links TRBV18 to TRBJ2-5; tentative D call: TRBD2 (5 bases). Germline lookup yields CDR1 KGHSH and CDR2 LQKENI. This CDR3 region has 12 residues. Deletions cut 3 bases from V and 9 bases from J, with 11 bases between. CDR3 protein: CASSPLGGPQYF. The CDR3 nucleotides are TGTGCCAGCTCACCTCTCGGCGGGCCCCAGTACTTC.

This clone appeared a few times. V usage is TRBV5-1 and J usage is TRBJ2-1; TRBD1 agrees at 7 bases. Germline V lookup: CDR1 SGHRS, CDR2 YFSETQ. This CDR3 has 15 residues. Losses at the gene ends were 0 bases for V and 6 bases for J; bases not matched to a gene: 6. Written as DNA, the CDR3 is TGCGCCAGCAGCTTGGTCCAGGGGGTAAGCAATGAGCAGTTCTTC. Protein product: CASSLVQGVSNEQFF.

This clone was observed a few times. DNA for the CDR3: TGCGCCAGCAGCTTGGTCGGGGGAAACTACGAGCAGTACTTC. As protein: CASSLVGGNYEQYF. The rearrangement uses TRBV5-1 and TRBJ2-7, with D perhaps matching TRBD2 (6 bases). This CDR3 region has 14 residues. CDR1 SGHRS and CDR2 YFSETQ come from the germline V gene. Trimming cost V 0 bases and J 3 bases, with 10 bases left between them.

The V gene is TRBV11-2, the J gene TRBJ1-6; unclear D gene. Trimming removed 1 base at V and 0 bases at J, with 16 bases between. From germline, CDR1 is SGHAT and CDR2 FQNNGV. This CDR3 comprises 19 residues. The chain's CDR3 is CASSLVAPRKSSYNSPLHF. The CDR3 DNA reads TGTGCCAGCAGCTTAGTCGCACCCAGGAAGAGCTCCTATAATTCACCCCTCCACTTT.

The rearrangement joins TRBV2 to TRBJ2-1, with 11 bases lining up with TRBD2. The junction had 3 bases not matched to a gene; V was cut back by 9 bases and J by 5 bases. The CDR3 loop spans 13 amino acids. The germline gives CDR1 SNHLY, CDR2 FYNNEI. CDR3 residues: CARRGLADNEQFF. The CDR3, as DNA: TGTGCCAGACGGGGACTAGCGGACAATGAGCAGTTCTTC.

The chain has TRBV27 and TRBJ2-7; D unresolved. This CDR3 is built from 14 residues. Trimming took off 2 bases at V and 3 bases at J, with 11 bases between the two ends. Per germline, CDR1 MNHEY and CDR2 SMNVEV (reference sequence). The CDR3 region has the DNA TGTGCCAGCAGTTTACGTCCTGTAAACTACGAGCAGTACTTC. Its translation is CASSLRPVNYEQYF.

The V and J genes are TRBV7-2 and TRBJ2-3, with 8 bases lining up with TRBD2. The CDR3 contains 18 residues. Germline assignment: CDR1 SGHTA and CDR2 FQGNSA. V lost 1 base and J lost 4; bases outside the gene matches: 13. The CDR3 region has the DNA TGTGCCAGCAGCTTAGGTGCCCCAGGTAGCGGGATGGCAGATACGCAGTATTTT. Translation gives CASSLGAPGSGMADTQYF.

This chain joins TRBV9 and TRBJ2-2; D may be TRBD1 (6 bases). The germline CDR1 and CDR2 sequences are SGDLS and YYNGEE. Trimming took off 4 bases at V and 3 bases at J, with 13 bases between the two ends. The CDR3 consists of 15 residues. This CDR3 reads CASSSAAGDTGELFF. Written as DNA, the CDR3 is TGTGCCAGCAGCTCGGCAGCAGGGGACACCGGGGAGCTGTTTTTT. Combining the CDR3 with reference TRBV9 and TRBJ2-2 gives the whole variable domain DSGVTQTPKHLITATGQRVTLRCSPRSGDLSVYWYQQSLDQGLQFLIQYYNGEERAKGNILERFSAQQFPDLHSELNLSSLELGDSALYFCASSSAAGDTGELFFGEGSRLTVL.

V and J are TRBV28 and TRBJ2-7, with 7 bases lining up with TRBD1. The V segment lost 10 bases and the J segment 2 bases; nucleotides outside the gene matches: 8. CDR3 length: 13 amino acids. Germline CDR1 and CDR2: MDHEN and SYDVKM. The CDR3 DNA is TGTGCCACCCGGGCACAGGGGACCTACGAGCAGTACTTC. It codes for CATRAQGTYEQYF.